These T cell receptor beta chains were read from a single sample in a study of cytomegalovirus exposure and HLA in healthy donors. The method was immunoSEQ multiplex PCR; TCRdb's version includes in-frame clones alone and lacks a portion of them. The table has 180,000 or so clones, less than 80% seen once. The sample taken for sequencing was PBMCs. Receptor source: a young man in good health and CMV-seronegative. Each CDR3 is given with its conserved first and last residue. Each record gives: V gene, D gene, clone size, J gene, CDR3 DNA, CDR3 protein. A D gene is named only where the DNA matches it firmly. Rows may omit the clone size; those that give it use once, few, many or a size class.

TRBV7-2	TRBD2	-	TRBJ2-1	TGTGCCAGCAGCCCGCGGGGGGCCTACAATGAGCAGTTCTTC	CASSPRGAYNEQFF
TRBV18	-	-	TRBJ1-2	TGTGCCAGCTCACATGAGGCGGCCTACACCTTC	CASSHEAAYTF
TRBV5-4	TRBD2	few	TRBJ2-5	TGTGCCAGCAGCTTAGAGGGCGGGGGTAGGGAGACCCAGTACTTC	CASSLEGGGRETQYF
TRBV2	-	-	TRBJ2-7	TGTGCCAGTTTAAGCCGGAGGAGAAATAAAGTATCGTACGAGCAGTACTTC	CASLSRRRNKVSYEQYF
TRBV27	TRBD2	-	TRBJ2-7	TGTGCCAGCAGTTTAGGTCTAGCGGGAAATTACGAGCAGTACTTC	CASSLGLAGNYEQYF
TRBV11-2	-	-	TRBJ2-2	TGTGCCAGCAGCTCGTCGGACAGGAACACCGGGGAGCTGTTTTTT	CASSSSDRNTGELFF
TRBV14	-	-	TRBJ1-1	TGTGCCAGCAGCAGCTACAGGGTAGAAAGGACTGAAGCTTTCTTT	CASSSYRVERTEAFF
TRBV11-2	-	-	TRBJ2-5	TGTGCCAGCAGCCCCCAGGTGGGGCCACAAGAGACCCAGTACTTC	CASSPQVGPQETQYF
TRBV7-9	TRBD1	-	TRBJ2-5	TGTGCCAGCAGCTTAGACCCAAGGGACAGGGTAGTCCAAGAGACCCAGTACTTC	CASSLDPRDRVVQETQYF
TRBV9	-	-	TRBJ1-4	TGTGCCAGCAGCGTAGGGGGAGGGTCTAATGAAAAACTGTTTTTT	CASSVGGGSNEKLFF
TRBV7-3	TRBD1	-	TRBJ1-1	TGTGCCAGCAGCTTGGGACAGCAGTTCAACACTGAAGCTTTCTTT	CASSLGQQFNTEAFF
TRBV30	-	few	TRBJ2-1	TGTGCCTGGAGGGAGTACAATGAGCAGTTCTTC	CAWREYNEQFF
TRBV6-6	TRBD1	-	TRBJ1-2	TGTGCCAGCAGGCCCCGACAGGGGGTCCCCTATGGCTACACCTTC	CASRPRQGVPYGYTF
TRBV6-6	-	few	TRBJ1-1	TGTGCCAGCAGTTGGGGGGGGGACACTGAAGCTTTCTTT	CASSWGGDTEAFF
TRBV11-2	-	-	TRBJ2-3	TGTGCCAGCAGCCTCTCCCATACGCAGTATTTT	CASSLSHTQYF
TRBV6-1	TRBD1	-	TRBJ1-6	TGTGCCAGCAGTGAAGCGGGGACAGGGCTCTATTCACCCCTCCACTTT	CASSEAGTGLYSPLHF
TRBV28	TRBD1	-	TRBJ2-7	TGTGCCAGCAGTTTATCCGGGACAGGGTGGTATAAGTACGAGCAGTACTTC	CASSLSGTGWYKYEQYF
TRBV28	TRBD1	few	TRBJ1-2	TGTGCCAGCAGTACTACCCGGGACAGGGGATACAGTCCCCTTGGCTACACCTTC	CASSTTRDRGYSPLGYTF
TRBV20-1	-	-	TRBJ2-7	TGCAGTGCTAGTGCTAAATCCGAGCAGTACTTC	CSASAKSEQYF
TRBV6-6	-	-	TRBJ1-4	TGTGCCAGCAGTGGGATGGGGCAGGGAGGTGAAAAACTGTTTTTT	CASSGMGQGGEKLFF